Below, 16 T cell receptor beta chains from the same sample are listed, as sequenced in a study of blood T cell repertoires in COVID-19. Sequenced by immunoSEQ multiplex PCR; TCRdb stores in-frame clones only, minus some. The sample shows 150,000 to 200,000 clones, just under 80% of them seen only once. Material: peripheral blood. These receptors all come from a man aged 65 to 79 with active or convalescent COVID-19.

The chain uses TRBV5-1 and TRBJ1-2; no clear D gene. The CDR3 totals 11 residues. Germline CDR1 is SGHRS and CDR2 is YFSETQ. V shed 0 bases and J shed 7 bases, with 4 bases lying between them. The CDR3 loop is CASSLDGGYTF. CDR3 DNA: TGCGCCAGCAGCTTGGACGGTGGCTACACCTTC.

The rearrangement joins TRBV12-5 to TRBJ1-1; D gene uncertain. CDR1 is LGHNT and CDR2 is FRNRAP in the germline V gene. Trimming stripped 4 bases from V and 3 bases from J, with 9 bases between. The CDR3 spans 13 residues. The CDR3 DNA reads TGTGCTAGTGGTTCGGAGGCCTACACTGAAGCTTTCTTT. It codes for CASGSEAYTEAFF.

The chain recombines TRBV18 with TRBJ1-1; possibly TRBD1 for D (5 bases). The V gene lost 3 bases and the J gene lost 2 bases, with 16 bases spanning the gap. The CDR3 loop spans 16 amino acids. Per germline, CDR1 KGHSH and CDR2 LQKENI. CDR3: CASSPTEGTLNTEAFF. In DNA form, the CDR3 reads TGTGCCAGCTCACCTACGGAGGGGACGTTAAACACTGAAGCTTTCTTT.

V and J are TRBV6-5 and TRBJ2-3, with D uncertain. This CDR3 is built from 13 residues. The V gene's germline CDR1 is MNHEY and CDR2 SVGAGI. V was pared by 8 bases and J by 5 bases, with 14 bases between. The CDR3 loop is CASGRLFEDTQYF. The CDR3 coding sequence is TGTGCCAGCGGCAGGCTGTTCGAAGATACGCAGTATTTT.

Here the CDR3 DNA reads TGTGCCAGCAGCTCCCAGACGGGACAGCCGACTAATACGCAGTATTTT. Translating it yields CASSSQTGQPTNTQYF. The chain is built from TRBV7-2 and TRBJ2-3; TRBD1 matches 7 bases. The CDR3 has 16 amino acids. The germline gives CDR1 SGHTA, CDR2 FQGNSA. V was clipped by 4 bases and J by 7 bases; unmatched bases: 14.

This chain connects TRBV5-1 to TRBJ1-6, with TRBD1 matching over 7 bases. J gave up 8 bases and V 2 bases, and 4 bases lay outside the gene matches. The CDR3 covers 14 residues. Germline values: CDR1 SGHRS, CDR2 YFSETQ. As DNA, the CDR3 is TGCGCCAGCAGCTTCTGGGACAGCTATTCACCCCTCCACTTT. Residues: CASSFWDSYSPLHF.

V and J are TRBV7-2 and TRBJ1-1; D might be TRBD1 (5 bases). This CDR3 region has 13 residues. The V and J ends lost 8 bases and 1 base respectively, with 11 bases between them. In germline, CDR1 is SGHTA, CDR2 FQGNSA. The CDR3 protein is CASSIDRNTEAFF. In nucleotides, the CDR3 is TGTGCCAGCTCAATAGACAGGAACACTGAAGCTTTCTTT.

Of note for this clone: The junction and the germline gene differ at one end; a read error may be behind it. The V and J genes are TRBV27 and TRBJ2-7; 7 positions agree with TRBD2. The CDR3 is 13 amino acids. Germline V gene sequence: CDR1 MNHEY, CDR2 SMNVEV (reference sequence). The DNA for the CDR3 is TGTGCCAGCAGTTTATCGGGGGGGTACGGGCAGTACTTC. Translated, it gives CASSLSGGYGQYF.

A few counts support this clone. V gene TRBV4-1 combines with J gene TRBJ1-5, with 9 bases matching TRBD1. CDR3 size: 17 residues. Germline values: CDR1 MGHRA, CDR2 YSYEKL. The V gene end was trimmed by 0 bases and the J gene end by 1 base; junction bases not matched to a gene: 4. In DNA, the CDR3 is TGCGCCAGCAGCCAAGATACAGGGGGCTGGAGCAATCAGCCCCAGCATTTT. This translates into CASSQDTGGWSNQPQHF.

The rearrangement joins TRBV10-1 to TRBJ2-2, with TRBD1 matching 7 bases. Unmatched junction bases numbered 7, after V lost 4 bases and J lost 5 bases. Germline loops: CDR1 WNHNN, CDR2 SYGVQD (reference sequence). CDR3 length: 15 residues. The CDR3 sequence is CASSANSRGTGELFF. In DNA, the CDR3 is TGCGCCAGCAGTGCGAACTCCAGGGGGACCGGGGAGCTGTTTTTT.

The rearrangement joins TRBV13 to TRBJ1-1; a possible D gene is TRBD1 (5 bases). Trimming removed 0 bases at V and 4 bases at J, with 12 bases between. The length of the CDR3 is 15 residues. CDR1 PRHDT and CDR2 FYEKMQ come from the germline V gene (reference sequence). For the CDR3, the DNA is TGTGCCAGCAGCTTAGGGGCAGGGTGGGTCACTGAAGCTTTCTTT. This encodes CASSLGAGWVTEAFF.

The genes are TRBV10-3 and TRBJ2-1; 15 bases are shared with TRBD2. The CDR3 sequence is 19 residues long. The junction had 19 bases not matched to a gene; V was cut back by 8 bases and J by 8 bases. CDR1 is ENHRY, CDR2 SYGVKD, per germline. The CDR3: CAIGGQGRGLAGGPYEQFF. The CDR3 coding sequence is TGTGCCATCGGGGGACAGGGGAGAGGACTAGCGGGAGGGCCGTATGAGCAGTTCTTC.

The gene calls are TRBV6-5 and TRBJ2-5, with 9 nucleotides matching TRBD1. V shed 1 base and J 5 bases; nucleotides not matched to a gene: 5. The V gene's germline CDR1 is MNHEY and CDR2 SVGAGI. The CDR3 consists of 15 residues. The CDR3 nucleotides read TGTGCCAGCAGTTACTACAGGGGGCTGCGGGAGACCCAGTACTTC. This sequence encodes CASSYYRGLRETQYF.

V gene TRBV30 combines with J gene TRBJ2-6; D gene ambiguous. Germline assignment: CDR1 GTSNPN and CDR2 SVGIG (reference sequence). Deletions cut 8 bases from V and 2 bases from J, with 4 bases between. This CDR3 has 11 residues. CDR3 bases: TGTGCCCGTACTGGGGCCAACGTCCTGACTTTC. It is translated as CARTGANVLTF. Using reference TRBV30 and TRBJ2-6 for the parts outside the CDR3, the full variable domain is SQTIHQWPATLVQPVGSPLSLECTVEGTSNPNLYWYRQAAGRGLQLLFYSVGIGQISSEVPQNLSASRPQDRQFILSSKKLLLSDSGFYLCARTGANVLTFGAGSRLTVL.

This clone has a single count. The chain recombines TRBV3-1 (or the pseudogene TRBV3-2) with TRBJ1-3, with TRBD1 matching 8 bases. V trimming: 4 bases; J trimming: 3 bases; junction bases outside the gene matches: 5. This CDR3 is 15 amino acids long. Germline CDR1 is LGHDT and CDR2 is YNNKEL (reference sequence). The CDR3 nucleotides read TGTGCCAGCAGCCCATCCGACAGGGGTGGAAACACCATATATTTT. This gives the protein CASSPSDRGGNTIYF.

The chain combines TRBV19 with TRBJ1-4, with D tentatively TRBD1 (5 bases). Trimming cost V 4 bases and J 5 bases, with 14 bases left between them. This CDR3 has 15 amino acids. Germline values: CDR1 LNHDA, CDR2 SQIVND (reference sequence). CDR3 bases: TGTGCCAGTAGTACTCAGGGCGCCGGGAATGAAAAACTGTTTTTT. Its protein product is CASSTQGAGNEKLFF.